This T cell receptor beta chain was captured by sequencing in a study of T cell responses to AZD1222 COVID-19 vaccine. This CDR3 has 14 residues. CDR1 is MGHRA, CDR2 YSYEKL, per germline. Trimming stripped 4 bases from V and 4 bases from J, with 14 bases between. The repertoire was sequenced with immunoSEQ multiplex PCR; TCRdb's copy has only in-frame clones and lacks some. The table shows about 99,000 clones, with approximately 89% occurring only once. Overall study findings and caveats: Reportedly, nearly half of unique spike TCRs recognized epitopes outside B.1.351/B.1.1.7 mutations. Most donors were white British and more were female, and clonal diversity was possibly underestimated. Baseline seropositives among AZD1222 recipients totaled only six or seven.

About this clone itself: Antigen: not known.

The chain joins TRBV4-1 to TRBJ2-7, with a weak D call TRBD2 (5 bases). This TCR derives from an adult who received the AZD1222 COVID-19 vaccine. Specimen: peripheral blood, collected 28 days after the second AZD1222 dose. The CDR3 here is CASSREEGRYEQYF. CDR3 bases: TGCGCCAGCAGCCGGGAAGAGGGCCGATACGAGCAGTACTTC.